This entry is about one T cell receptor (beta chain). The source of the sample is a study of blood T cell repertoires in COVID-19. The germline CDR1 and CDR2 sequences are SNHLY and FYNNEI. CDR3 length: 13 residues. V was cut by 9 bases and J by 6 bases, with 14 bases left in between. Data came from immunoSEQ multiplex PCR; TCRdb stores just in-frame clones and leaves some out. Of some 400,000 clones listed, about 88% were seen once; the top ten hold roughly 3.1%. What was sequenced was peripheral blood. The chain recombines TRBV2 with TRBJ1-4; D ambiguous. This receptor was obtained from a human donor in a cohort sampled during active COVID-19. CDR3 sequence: CASTTVPDEKLFF. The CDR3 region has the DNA TGTGCCAGTACCACGGTTCCGGATGAAAAACTGTTTTTT.